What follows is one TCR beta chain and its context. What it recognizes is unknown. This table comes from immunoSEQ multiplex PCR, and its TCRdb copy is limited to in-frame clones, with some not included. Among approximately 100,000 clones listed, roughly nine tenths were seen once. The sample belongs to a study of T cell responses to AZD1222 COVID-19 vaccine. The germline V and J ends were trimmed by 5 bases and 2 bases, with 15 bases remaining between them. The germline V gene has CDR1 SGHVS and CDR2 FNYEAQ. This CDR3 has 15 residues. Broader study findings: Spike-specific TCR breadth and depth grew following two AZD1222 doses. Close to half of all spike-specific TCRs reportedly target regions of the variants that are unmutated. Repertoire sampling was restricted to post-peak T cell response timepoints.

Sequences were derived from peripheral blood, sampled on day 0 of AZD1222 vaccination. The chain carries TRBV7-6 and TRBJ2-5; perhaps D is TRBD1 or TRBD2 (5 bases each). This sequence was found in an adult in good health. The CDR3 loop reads CASSRWDGPQETQYF. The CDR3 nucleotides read TGTGCCAGCAGCCGTTGGGACGGACCACAAGAGACCCAGTACTTC.